The rows below give T cell receptor beta chains drawn from one sample of a study of CD8 T cells in ankylosing spondylitis. Each CDR3 protein is one row after TCRdb ran MiXCR on the 5' RACE reads. The sample carries 250,000 to 300,000 distinct CDR3 sequences, around 19% recorded once. Sample: blood, either unsorted or a sorted T cell fraction (not recorded which). The receptors were gathered from a male donor with ankylosing spondylitis or in good health (not recorded which). Both conserved end residues are trimmed from each CDR3. D genes are given only for firm matches. The listing skips clone size in some rows; elsewhere it reads once, few, many or a size class.

size | D | V | CDR3
- | - | TRBV6-1 | ASSPVGVTGELF
few | - | TRBV5-1 | ASSPGWGTDTQY
- | - | TRBV5-1 | ASSFNGLGNTGELF
once | TRBD2 | TRBV6-1 | ATQAGGRDTQY
many | TRBD1 | TRBV27 | ASSSAQGVYGYT
once | - | TRBV19 | ASSIAGNTGELF
few | - | TRBV10-3 | ASGTGDETQY
few | - | TRBV11-2 | ASSLVSQGYGYT
few | TRBD2 | TRBV28 | ASSWTSGEETQY
few | - | TRBV24-1 | ATSDTDREAF
- | TRBD1 | TRBV10-3 | AISDRGGDEQF
- | - | TRBV5-1 | ASSTTGGEQF
- | TRBD2 | TRBV5-1 | ASSFQAGGPGDTQY
- | TRBD1 | TRBV15 | ATSSRTGGPDTQY
many | - | TRBV5-1 | ASSLEGASGYT
- | - | TRBV2 | ASSGERNPQETQY
many | TRBD1 | TRBV11-2 | ASSPGQGVRVCF
few | - | TRBV20-1 | SAREGFNSPLH
many | - | TRBV12-3/TRBV12-4 | ASSLGTHSTGELF
- | TRBD2 | TRBV5-6 | ASSGGTSGGHARTDTQY
- | TRBD2 | TRBV10-3 | AIGGLAGGGEQF
- | TRBD1 | TRBV20-1 | SATGTGMRDEQF
- | - | TRBV2 | ASSGQPDTQY
- | - | TRBV5-1 | ASNQGLRGETQY
few | - | TRBV20-1 | SASQRYEQF
few | TRBD2 | TRBV5-1 | ASSGSSGSSYNEQF
- | - | TRBV7-3 | ASSLTGGPNEKLF
- | TRBD1 | TRBV5-1 | ASSRRQGLTEAF
- | TRBD2 | TRBV12-3/TRBV12-4 | ASALGRGGTDTQY